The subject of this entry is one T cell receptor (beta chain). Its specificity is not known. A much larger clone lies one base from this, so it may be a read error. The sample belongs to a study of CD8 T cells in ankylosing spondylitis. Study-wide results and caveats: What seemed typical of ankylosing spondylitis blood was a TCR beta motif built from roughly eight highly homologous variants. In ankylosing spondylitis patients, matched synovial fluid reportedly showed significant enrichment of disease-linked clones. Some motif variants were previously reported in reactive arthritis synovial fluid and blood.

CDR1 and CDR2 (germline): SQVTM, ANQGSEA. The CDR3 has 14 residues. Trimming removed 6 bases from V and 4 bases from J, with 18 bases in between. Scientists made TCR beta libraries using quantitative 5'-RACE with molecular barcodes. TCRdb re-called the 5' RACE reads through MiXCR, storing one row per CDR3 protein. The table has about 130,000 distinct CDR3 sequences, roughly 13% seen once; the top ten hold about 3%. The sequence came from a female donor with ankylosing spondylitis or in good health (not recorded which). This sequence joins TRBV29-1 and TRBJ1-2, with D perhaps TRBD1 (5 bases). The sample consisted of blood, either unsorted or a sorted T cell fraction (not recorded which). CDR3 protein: CSVSGAGASYGYTF. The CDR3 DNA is TGCAGCGTCAGCGGGGCAGGAGCTTCCTATGGCTACACCTTC.